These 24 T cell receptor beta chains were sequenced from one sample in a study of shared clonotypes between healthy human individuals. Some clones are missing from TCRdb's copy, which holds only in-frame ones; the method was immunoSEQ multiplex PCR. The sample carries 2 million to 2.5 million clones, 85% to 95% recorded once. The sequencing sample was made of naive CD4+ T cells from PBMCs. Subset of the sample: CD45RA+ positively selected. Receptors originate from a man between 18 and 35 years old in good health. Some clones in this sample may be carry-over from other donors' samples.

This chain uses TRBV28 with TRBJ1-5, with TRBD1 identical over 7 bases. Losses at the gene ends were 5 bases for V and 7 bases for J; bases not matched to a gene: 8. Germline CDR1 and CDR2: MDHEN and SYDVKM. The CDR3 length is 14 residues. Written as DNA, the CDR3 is TGTGCCAGCAGTGAAACAGGGGTGGGGCAGCCCCAGCATTTT. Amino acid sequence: CASSETGVGQPQHF.

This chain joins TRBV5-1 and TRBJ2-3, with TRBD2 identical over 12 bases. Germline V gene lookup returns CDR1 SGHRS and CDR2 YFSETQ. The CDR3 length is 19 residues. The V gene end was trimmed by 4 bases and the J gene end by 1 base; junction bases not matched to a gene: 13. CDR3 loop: CASSRGTSGSRQGTDTQYF. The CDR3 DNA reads TGCGCCAGCAGCAGAGGGACTAGCGGGTCTCGCCAAGGCACAGATACGCAGTATTTT.

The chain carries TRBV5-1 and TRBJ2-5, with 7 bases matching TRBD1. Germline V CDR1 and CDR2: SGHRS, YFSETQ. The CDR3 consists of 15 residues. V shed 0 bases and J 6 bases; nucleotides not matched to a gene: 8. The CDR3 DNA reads TGCGCCAGCAGCTTGGGGAGGACAGGAGGAAAGACCCAGTACTTC. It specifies CASSLGRTGGKTQYF.

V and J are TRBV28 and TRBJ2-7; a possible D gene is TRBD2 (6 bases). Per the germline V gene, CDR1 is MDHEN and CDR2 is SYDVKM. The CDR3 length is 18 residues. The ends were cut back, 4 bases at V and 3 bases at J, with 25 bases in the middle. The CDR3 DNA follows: TGTGCCAGCAGTTGGCCACCCGAACCGGGACTCTTAAACTACGAGCAGTACTTC. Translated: CASSWPPEPGLLNYEQYF.

The CDR3 sequence is CASSQATSTRTGELFF. The CDR3 nucleotides read TGCGCCAGCAGCCAGGCAACTAGTACCCGGACCGGGGAGCTGTTTTTT. V gene TRBV4-1 combines with J gene TRBJ2-2; tentative D call: TRBD2 (5 bases). CDR1 is MGHRA and CDR2 is YSYEKL in the germline V gene. The germline V and J ends were trimmed by 3 bases and 5 bases, with 16 bases remaining between them. The length of the CDR3 is 16 residues.

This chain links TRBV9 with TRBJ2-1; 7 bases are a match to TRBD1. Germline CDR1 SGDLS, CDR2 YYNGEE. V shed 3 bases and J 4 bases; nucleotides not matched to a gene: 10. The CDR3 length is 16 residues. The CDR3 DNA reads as TGTGCCAGCAGCGCCCCAGACAGGGTCCCATACAATGAGCAGTTCTTC. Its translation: CASSAPDRVPYNEQFF.

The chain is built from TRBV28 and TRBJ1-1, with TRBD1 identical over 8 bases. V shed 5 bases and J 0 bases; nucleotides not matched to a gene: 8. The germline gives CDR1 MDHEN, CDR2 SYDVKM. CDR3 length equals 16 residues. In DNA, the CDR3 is TGTGCCAGCAGTCCCAGGGGGCGGGGGTTGAACACTGAAGCTTTCTTT. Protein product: CASSPRGRGLNTEAFF.

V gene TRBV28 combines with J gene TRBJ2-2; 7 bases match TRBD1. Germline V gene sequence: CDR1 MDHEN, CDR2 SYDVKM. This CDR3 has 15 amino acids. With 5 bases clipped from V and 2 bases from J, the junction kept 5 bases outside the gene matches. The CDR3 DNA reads TGTGCCAGCAGTCGCCGGGACAGAAACACCGGGGAGCTGTTTTTT. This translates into CASSRRDRNTGELFF.

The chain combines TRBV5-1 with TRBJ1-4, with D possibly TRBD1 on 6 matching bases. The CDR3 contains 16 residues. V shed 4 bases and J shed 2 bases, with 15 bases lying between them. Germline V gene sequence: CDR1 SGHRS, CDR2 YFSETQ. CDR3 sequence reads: CASSPGMGATNEKLFF. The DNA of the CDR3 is TGCGCCAGCAGCCCCGGCATGGGGGCGACTAATGAAAAACTGTTTTTT.

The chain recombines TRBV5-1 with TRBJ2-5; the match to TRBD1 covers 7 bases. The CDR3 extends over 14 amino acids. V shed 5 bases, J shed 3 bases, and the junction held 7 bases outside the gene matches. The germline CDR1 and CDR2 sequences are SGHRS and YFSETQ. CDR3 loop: CASSGSGTEETQYF. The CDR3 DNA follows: TGCGCCAGCAGTGGGTCGGGGACAGAAGAGACCCAGTACTTC.

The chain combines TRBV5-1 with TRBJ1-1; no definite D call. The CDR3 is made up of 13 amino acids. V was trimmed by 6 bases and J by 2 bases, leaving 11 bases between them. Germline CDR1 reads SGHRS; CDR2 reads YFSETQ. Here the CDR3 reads CASNKDPNTEAFF. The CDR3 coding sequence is TGCGCCAGCAACAAAGATCCCAACACTGAAGCTTTCTTT.

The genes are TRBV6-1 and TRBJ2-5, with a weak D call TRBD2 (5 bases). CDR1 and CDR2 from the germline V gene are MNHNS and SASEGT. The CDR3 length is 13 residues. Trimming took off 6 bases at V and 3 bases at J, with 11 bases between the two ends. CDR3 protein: CASRRGLKETQYF. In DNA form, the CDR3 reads TGTGCCAGCAGACGAGGGCTAAAAGAGACCCAGTACTTC.

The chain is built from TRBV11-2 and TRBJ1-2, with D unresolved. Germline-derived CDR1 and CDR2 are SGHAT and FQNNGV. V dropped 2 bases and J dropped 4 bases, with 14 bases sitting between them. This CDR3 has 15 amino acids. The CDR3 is CASSLSRGSGYGYTF. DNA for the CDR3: TGTGCCAGCAGCTTAAGTCGCGGGTCGGGCTATGGCTACACCTTC.

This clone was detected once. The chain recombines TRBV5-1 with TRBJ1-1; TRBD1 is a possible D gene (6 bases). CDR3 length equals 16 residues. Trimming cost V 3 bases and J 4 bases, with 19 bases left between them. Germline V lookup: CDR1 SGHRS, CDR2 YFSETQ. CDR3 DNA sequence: TGCGCCAGCAGCTCCCCCAGGGGACGAGCTAGCACTGAAGCTTTCTTT. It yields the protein CASSSPRGRASTEAFF. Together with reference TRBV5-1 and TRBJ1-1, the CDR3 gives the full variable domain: KAGVTQTPRYLIKTRGQQVTLSCSPISGHRSVSWYQQTPGQGLQFLFEYFSETQRNKGNFPGRFSGRQFSNSRSEMNVSTLELGDSALYLCASSSPRGRASTEAFFGQGTRLTVV.

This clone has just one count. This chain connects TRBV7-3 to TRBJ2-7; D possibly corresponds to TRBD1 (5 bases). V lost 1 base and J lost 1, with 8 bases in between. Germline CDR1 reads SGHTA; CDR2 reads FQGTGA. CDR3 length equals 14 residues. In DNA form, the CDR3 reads TGTGCCAGCAGCTTAAGCCAGGGATCCTACGAGCAGTACTTC. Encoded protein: CASSLSQGSYEQYF.

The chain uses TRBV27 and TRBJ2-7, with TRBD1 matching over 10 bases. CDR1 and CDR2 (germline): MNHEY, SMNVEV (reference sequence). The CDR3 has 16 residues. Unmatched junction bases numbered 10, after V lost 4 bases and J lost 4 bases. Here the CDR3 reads CASSYRDRGGRYEQYF. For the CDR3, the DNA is TGTGCCAGCAGTTACCGGGACAGGGGTGGTAGGTACGAGCAGTACTTC.

CDR3 nucleotide sequence: TGTGCCAGCCTCCCGGGGGGGACAGGACCCTACGAGCAGTACTTC. Amino acids: CASLPGGTGPYEQYF. This sequence joins TRBV28 and TRBJ2-7; D tentatively fits TRBD1 or TRBD2 (8 bases each). CDR3 length equals 15 residues. Between the trimmed V and J ends, which lost 8 bases and 2 bases, there was a span of 19 bases. The germline V gene has CDR1 MDHEN and CDR2 SYDVKM.

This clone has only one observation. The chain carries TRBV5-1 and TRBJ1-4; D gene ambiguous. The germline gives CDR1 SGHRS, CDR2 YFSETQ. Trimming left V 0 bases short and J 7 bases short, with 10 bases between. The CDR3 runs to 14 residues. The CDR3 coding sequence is TGCGCCAGCAGCTTGGGTGTGGAGGGTGAAAAACTGTTTTTT. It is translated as CASSLGVEGEKLFF. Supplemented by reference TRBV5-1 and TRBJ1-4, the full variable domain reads KAGVTQTPRYLIKTRGQQVTLSCSPISGHRSVSWYQQTPGQGLQFLFEYFSETQRNKGNFPGRFSGRQFSNSRSEMNVSTLELGDSALYLCASSLGVEGEKLFFGSGTQLSVL.

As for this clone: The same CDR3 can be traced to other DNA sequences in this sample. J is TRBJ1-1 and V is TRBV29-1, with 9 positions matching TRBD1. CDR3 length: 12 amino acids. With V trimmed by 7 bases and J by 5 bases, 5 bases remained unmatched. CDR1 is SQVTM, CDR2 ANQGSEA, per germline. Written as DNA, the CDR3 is TGCAGCGCGGACAGGGGATCAACTGAAGCTTTCTTT. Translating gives CSADRGSTEAFF.

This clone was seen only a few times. CDR3 DNA sequence: TGTGCCAGCAGCCCTAACCCGGGGGCGAGGACTGAAGCTTTCTTT. This codes for CASSPNPGARTEAFF. The rearrangement joins TRBV9 to TRBJ1-1; tentative D call: TRBD1 (6 bases). V lost 4 bases and J lost 5, with 18 bases in between. Germline V lookup: CDR1 SGDLS, CDR2 YYNGEE. The CDR3 contains 15 residues.

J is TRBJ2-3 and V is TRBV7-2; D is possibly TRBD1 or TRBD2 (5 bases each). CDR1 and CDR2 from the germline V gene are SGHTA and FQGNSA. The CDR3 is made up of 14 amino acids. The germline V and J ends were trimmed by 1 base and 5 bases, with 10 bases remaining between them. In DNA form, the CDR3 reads TGTGCCAGCAGCTTAGGGGACGGAGGAGATACGCAGTATTTT. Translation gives CASSLGDGGDTQYF.

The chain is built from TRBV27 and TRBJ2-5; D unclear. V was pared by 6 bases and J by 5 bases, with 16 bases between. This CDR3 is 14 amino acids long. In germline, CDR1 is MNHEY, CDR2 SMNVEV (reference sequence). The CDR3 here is CASRSAELWETQYF. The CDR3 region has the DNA TGTGCCAGCAGATCGGCTGAACTATGGGAGACCCAGTACTTC.

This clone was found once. The DNA of the CDR3 is TGCGCCAGCAGCCCGAGGGGGGGCTTTGCAGATACGCAGTATTTT. It encodes CASSPRGGFADTQYF. The chain has TRBV5-1 and TRBJ2-3, with D perhaps matching TRBD2 (7 bases). CDR3 size: 15 residues. Germline V gives CDR1 SGHRS, CDR2 YFSETQ. Trimming stripped 4 bases from V and 4 bases from J, with 16 bases between.

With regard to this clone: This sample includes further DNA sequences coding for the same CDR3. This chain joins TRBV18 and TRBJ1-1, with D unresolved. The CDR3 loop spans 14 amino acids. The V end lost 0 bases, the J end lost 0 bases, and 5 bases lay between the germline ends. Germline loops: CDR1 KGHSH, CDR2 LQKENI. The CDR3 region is CASSPPSVNTEAFF. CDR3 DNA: TGTGCCAGCTCACCACCTTCCGTGAACACTGAAGCTTTCTTT. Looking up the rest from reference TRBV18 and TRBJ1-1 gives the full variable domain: NAGVMQNPRHLVRRRGQEARLRCSPMKGHSHVYWYRQLPEEGLKFMVYLQKENIIDESGMPKERFSAEFPKEGPSILRIQQVVRGDSAAYFCASSPPSVNTEAFFGQGTRLTVV.